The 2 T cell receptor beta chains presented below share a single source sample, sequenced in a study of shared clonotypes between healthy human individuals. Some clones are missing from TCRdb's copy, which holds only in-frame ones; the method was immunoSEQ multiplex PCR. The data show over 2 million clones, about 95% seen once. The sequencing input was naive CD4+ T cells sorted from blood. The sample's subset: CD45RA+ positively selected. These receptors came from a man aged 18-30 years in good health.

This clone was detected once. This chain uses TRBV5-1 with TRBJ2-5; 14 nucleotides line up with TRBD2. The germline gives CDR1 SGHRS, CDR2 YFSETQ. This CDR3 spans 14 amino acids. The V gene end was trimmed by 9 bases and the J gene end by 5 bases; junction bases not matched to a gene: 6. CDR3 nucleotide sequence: TGCGCCACGACTAGCGGGGGGGGCCGGGAGACCCAGTACTTC. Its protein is CATTSGGGRETQYF.

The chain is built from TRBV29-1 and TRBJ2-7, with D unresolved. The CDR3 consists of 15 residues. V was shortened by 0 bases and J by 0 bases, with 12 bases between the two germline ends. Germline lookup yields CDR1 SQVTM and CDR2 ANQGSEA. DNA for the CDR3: TGCAGCGTTGAAGATCTCGCAGGTATCTCCTACGAGCAGTACTTC. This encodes CSVEDLAGISYEQYF.